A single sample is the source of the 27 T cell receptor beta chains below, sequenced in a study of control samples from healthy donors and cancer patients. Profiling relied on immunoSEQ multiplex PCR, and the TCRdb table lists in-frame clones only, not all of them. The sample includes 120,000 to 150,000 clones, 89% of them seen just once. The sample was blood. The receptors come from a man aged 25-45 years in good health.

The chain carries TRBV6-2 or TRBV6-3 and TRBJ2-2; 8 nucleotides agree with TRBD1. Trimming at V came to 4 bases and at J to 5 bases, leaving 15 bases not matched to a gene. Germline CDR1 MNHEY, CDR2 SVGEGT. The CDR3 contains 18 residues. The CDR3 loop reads CASSSMKAGGAVTGELFF. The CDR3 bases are TGTGCCAGCAGTTCGATGAAAGCAGGGGGCGCAGTAACCGGGGAGCTGTTTTTT.

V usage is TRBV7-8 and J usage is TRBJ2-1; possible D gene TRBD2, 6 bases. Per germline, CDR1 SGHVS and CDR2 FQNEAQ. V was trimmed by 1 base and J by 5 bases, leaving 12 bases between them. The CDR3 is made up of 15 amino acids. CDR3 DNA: TGTGCCAGCAGCTTAGGTAGGGCTAGCGACAATGAGCAGTTCTTC. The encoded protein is CASSLGRASDNEQFF.

In DNA, the CDR3 is TGTGCCAGCAGAGAGGGGACGTTAAACACCGGGGAGCTGTTTTTT. Residues: CASREGTLNTGELFF. The chain is built from TRBV7-2 and TRBJ2-2; D might be TRBD1 or TRBD2, each matching 5 bases. Per the germline V gene, CDR1 is SGHTA and CDR2 is FQGNSA. Trimming took off 6 bases at V and 2 bases at J, with 13 bases between the two ends. The CDR3 totals 15 residues.

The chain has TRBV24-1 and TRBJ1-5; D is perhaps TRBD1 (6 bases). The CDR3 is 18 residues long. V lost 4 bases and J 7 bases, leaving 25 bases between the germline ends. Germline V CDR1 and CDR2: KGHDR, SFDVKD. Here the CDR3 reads CATSDTPPRTVKWQPQHF. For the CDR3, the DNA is TGTGCCACCAGTGACACTCCCCCCAGGACAGTAAAGTGGCAGCCCCAGCATTTT.

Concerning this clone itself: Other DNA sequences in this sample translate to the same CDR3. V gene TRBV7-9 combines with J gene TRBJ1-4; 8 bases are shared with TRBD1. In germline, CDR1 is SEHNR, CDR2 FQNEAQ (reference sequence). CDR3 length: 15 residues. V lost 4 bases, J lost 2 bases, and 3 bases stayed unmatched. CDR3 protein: CASSSQGGTNEKLFF. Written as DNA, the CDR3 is TGTGCCAGCAGCTCACAGGGGGGGACTAATGAAAAACTGTTTTTT.

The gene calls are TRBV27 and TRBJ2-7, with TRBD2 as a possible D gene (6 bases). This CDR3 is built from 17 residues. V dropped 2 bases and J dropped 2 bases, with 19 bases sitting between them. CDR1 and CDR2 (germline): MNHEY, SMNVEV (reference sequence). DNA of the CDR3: TGTGCCAGCAGTTTACGCCTTGTGGGAGGACAAACCTACGAGCAGTACTTC. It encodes CASSLRLVGGQTYEQYF.

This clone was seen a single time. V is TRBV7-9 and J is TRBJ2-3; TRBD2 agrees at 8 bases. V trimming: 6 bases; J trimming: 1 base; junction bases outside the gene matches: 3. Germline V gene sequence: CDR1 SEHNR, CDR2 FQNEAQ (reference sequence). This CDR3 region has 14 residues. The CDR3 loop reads CASSKTSGTDTQYF. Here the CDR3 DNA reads TGTGCCAGCAGTAAGACTAGCGGCACAGATACGCAGTATTTT.

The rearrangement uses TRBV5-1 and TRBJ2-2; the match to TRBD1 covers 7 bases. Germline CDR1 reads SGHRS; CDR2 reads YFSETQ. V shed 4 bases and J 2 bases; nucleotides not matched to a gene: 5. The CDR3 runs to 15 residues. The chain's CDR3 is CASSPGQPNTGELFF. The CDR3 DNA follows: TGCGCCAGCAGCCCGGGACAGCCTAACACCGGGGAGCTGTTTTTT.

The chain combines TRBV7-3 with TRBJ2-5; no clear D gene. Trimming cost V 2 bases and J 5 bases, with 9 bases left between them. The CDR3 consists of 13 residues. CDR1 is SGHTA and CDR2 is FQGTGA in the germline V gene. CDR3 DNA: TGTGCCAGCAGCTTAGGGATTTTGGAGACCCAGTACTTC. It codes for CASSLGILETQYF.

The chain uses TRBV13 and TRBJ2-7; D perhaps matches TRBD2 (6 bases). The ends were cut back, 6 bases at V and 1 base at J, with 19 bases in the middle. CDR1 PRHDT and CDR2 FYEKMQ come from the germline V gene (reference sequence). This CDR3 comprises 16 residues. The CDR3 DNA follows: TGTGCCAGCAGACAACTAACGACTAGTGTTTCCTACGAGCAGTACTTC. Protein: CASRQLTTSVSYEQYF.

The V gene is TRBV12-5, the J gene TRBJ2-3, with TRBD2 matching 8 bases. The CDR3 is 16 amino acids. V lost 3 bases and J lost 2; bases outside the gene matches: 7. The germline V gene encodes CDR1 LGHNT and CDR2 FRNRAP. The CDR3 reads CASGLRLAGDTDTQYF. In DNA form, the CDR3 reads TGTGCTAGTGGTTTACGCCTAGCGGGTGACACAGATACGCAGTATTTT.

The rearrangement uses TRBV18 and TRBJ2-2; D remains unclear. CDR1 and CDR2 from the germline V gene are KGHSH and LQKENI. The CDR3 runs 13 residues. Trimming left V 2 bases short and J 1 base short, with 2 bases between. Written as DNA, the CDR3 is TGTGCCAGCTCACCAAGGAACACCGGGGAGCTGTTTTTT. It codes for CASSPRNTGELFF. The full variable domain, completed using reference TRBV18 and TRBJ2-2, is NAGVMQNPRHLVRRRGQEARLRCSPMKGHSHVYWYRQLPEEGLKFMVYLQKENIIDESGMPKERFSAEFPKEGPSILRIQQVVRGDSAAYFCASSPRNTGELFFGEGSRLTVL.

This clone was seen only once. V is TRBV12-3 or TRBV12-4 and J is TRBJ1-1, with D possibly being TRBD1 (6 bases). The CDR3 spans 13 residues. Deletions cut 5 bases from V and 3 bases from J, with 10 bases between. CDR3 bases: TGTGCCAGCAGTCCCCGGACAGACACTGAAGCTTTCTTT. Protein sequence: CASSPRTDTEAFF.

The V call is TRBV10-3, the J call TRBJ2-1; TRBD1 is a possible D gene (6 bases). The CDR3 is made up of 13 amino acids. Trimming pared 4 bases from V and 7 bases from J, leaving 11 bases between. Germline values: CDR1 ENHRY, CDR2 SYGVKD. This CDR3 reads CAISGSRGNEQFF. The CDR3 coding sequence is TGTGCCATCAGTGGTTCCAGGGGTAATGAGCAGTTCTTC.

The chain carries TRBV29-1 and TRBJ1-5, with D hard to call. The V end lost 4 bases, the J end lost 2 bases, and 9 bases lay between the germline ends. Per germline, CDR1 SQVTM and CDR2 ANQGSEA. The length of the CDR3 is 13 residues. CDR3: CSVAEVGNQPQHF. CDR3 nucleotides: TGCAGCGTTGCCGAGGTGGGCAATCAGCCCCAGCATTTT.

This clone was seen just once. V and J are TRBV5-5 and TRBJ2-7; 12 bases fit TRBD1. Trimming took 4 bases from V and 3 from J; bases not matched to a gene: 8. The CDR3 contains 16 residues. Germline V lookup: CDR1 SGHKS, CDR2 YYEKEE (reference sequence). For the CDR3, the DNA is TGTGCCAGCAGCAGGACCGGGACAGGGGGCAGCTACGAGCAGTACTTC. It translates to CASSRTGTGGSYEQYF.

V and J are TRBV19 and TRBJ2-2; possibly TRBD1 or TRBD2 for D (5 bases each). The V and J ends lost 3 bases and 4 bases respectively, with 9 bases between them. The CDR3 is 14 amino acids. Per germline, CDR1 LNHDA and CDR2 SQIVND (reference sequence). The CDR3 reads CASSIGAVTGELFF. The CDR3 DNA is TGTGCCAGTAGTATCGGGGCCGTCACCGGGGAGCTGTTTTTT.

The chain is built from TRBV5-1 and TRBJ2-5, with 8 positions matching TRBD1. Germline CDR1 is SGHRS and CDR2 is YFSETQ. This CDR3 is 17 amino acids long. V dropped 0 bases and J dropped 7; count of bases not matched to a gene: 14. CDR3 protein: CASSLDPTQGAVGTQYF. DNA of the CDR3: TGCGCCAGCAGCTTGGACCCCACCCAGGGGGCGGTGGGGACCCAGTACTTC.

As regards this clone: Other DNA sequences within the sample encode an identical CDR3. CDR3 DNA sequence: TGTGCCAGCAGCGTAGGTCAGGGTGACTATGGCTACACCTTC. This encodes CASSVGQGDYGYTF. J is TRBJ1-2 and V is TRBV9; D may be TRBD1 (5 bases). Germline lookup yields CDR1 SGDLS and CDR2 YYNGEE. The CDR3 length is 14 residues. V lost 0 bases to trimming and J lost 3 bases, with 9 bases between them.

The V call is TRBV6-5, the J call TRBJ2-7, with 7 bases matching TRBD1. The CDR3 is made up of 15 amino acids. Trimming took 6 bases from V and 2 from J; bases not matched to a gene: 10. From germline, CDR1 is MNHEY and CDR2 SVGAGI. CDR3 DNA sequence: TGTGCCAGCAGGTTCCGGGACAGTCCCGCCTACGAGCAGTACTTC. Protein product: CASRFRDSPAYEQYF.

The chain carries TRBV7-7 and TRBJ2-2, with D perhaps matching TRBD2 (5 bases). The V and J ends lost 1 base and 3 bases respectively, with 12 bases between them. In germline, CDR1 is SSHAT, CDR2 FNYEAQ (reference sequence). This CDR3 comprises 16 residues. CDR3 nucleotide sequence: TGTGCCAGCAGCTTAGTTGCAGGAGGACACACCGGGGAGCTGTTTTTT. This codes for CASSLVAGGHTGELFF. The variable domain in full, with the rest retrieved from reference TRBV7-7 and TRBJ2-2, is GAGVSQSPRYKVTKRGQDVTLRCDPISSHATLYWYQQALGQGPEFLTYFNYEAQPDKSGLPSDRFSAERPEGSISTLTIQRTEQRDSAMYRCASSLVAGGHTGELFFGEGSRLTVL.

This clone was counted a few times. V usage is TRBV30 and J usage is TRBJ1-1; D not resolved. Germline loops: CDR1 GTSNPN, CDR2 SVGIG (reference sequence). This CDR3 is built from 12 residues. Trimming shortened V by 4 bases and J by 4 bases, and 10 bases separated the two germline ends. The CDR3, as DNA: TGTGCCTGGACGGGGTGGGGCACTGAAGCTTTCTTT. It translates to CAWTGWGTEAFF.

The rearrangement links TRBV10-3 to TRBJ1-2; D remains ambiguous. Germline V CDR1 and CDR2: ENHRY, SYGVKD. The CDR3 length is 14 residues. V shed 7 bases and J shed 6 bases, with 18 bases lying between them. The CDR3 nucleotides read TGTGCCATCACAGACGGCGTGGGTCGTCATGGCTACACCTTC. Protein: CAITDGVGRHGYTF.

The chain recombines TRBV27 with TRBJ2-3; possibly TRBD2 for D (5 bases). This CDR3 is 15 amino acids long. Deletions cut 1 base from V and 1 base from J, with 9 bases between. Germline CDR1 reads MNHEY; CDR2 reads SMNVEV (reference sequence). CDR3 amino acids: CASSLWSRGTDTQYF. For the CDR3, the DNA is TGTGCCAGCAGTTTATGGTCGAGGGGCACAGATACGCAGTATTTT.

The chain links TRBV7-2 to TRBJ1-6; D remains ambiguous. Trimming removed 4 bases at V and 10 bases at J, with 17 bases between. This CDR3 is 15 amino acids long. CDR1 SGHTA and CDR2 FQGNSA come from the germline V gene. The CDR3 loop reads CASSSSTIGRSPLHF. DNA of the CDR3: TGTGCCAGCAGCTCCTCGACCATAGGGCGGTCACCCCTCCACTTT.

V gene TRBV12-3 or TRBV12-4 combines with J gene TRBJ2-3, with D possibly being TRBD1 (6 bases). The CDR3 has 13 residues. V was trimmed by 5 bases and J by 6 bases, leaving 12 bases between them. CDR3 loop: CASSPAGADTQYF. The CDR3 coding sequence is TGTGCCAGCAGTCCGGCAGGGGCGGATACGCAGTATTTT.

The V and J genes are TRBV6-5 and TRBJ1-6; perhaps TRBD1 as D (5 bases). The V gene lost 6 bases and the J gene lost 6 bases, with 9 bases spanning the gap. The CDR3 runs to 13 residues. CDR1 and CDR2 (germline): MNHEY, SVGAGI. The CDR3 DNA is TGTGCCAGCAGGGAGACAGTTAATTCACCCCTCCACTTT. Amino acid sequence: CASRETVNSPLHF.